These 24 T cell receptor beta chains originate from one sample sequenced in a study of shared clonotypes between healthy human individuals. Assay: immunoSEQ multiplex PCR; the TCRdb copy retains only in-frame clones and omits some. The sample carries about 2.4 million clones, more than 90% recorded once. The sample comprised naive CD4+ T cells sorted from blood. Subset reported: CD45RA+ positively selected. The source is a man between 18 and 29 years old in good health.

The V gene is TRBV5-4, the J gene TRBJ2-7, with TRBD1 as a possible D gene (5 bases). The CDR3 sequence is 14 residues long. V lost 0 bases and J 5 bases, leaving 12 bases between the germline ends. Germline loops: CDR1 SGHNT, CDR2 YYREEE (reference sequence). CDR3: CASSLERQSNEQYF. Written as DNA, the CDR3 is TGTGCCAGCAGCTTGGAGAGACAGTCGAACGAGCAGTACTTC.

The chain employs TRBV19 and TRBJ2-3, with 11 bases fitting TRBD2. The CDR3 has 14 residues. Germline CDR1 reads LNHDA; CDR2 reads SQIVND (reference sequence). V trimming: 7 bases; J trimming: 1 base; junction bases outside the gene matches: 1. CDR3 DNA: TGTGCCAGTAAGACTAGCGGGGGCACAGATACGCAGTATTTT. It encodes CASKTSGGTDTQYF. Full variable domain (missing parts from reference TRBV19 and TRBJ2-3): DGGITQSPKYLFRKEGQNVTLSCEQNLNHDAMYWYRQDPGQGLRLIYYSQIVNDFQKGDIAEGYSVSREKKESFPLTVTSAQKNPTAFYLCASKTSGGTDTQYFGPGTRLTVL.

The rearrangement uses TRBV30 and TRBJ2-6; unclear D gene. CDR3 length equals 14 residues. Germline V gives CDR1 GTSNPN, CDR2 SVGIG (reference sequence). Trimming took 0 bases from V and 0 from J, leaving 3 bases between them. The CDR3 is CAWSVNSGANVLTF. The DNA for the CDR3 is TGTGCCTGGAGTGTAAACTCTGGGGCCAACGTCCTGACTTTC. Full variable domain (missing parts from reference TRBV30 and TRBJ2-6): SQTIHQWPATLVQPVGSPLSLECTVEGTSNPNLYWYRQAAGRGLQLLFYSVGIGQISSEVPQNLSASRPQDRQFILSSKKLLLSDSGFYLCAWSVNSGANVLTFGAGSRLTVL.

The rearrangement joins TRBV6-1 to TRBJ2-7, with D perhaps matching TRBD1 (5 bases). V lost 9 bases and J 0 bases, leaving 12 bases between the germline ends. The V gene's germline CDR1 is MNHNS and CDR2 SASEGT. The CDR3 runs to 13 residues. CDR3 in amino acids: CARSTVGSYEQYF. The CDR3 DNA sequence: TGTGCCAGGTCGACAGTGGGCTCCTACGAGCAGTACTTC.

The chain uses TRBV6-1 and TRBJ2-7; D is perhaps TRBD1 (6 bases). The CDR3 is 14 amino acids. Germline V lookup: CDR1 MNHNS, CDR2 SASEGT. Trimming left V 6 bases short and J 0 bases short, with 12 bases between. CDR3 residues: CASRGQINSYEQYF. CDR3 in DNA: TGTGCCAGCAGAGGACAGATCAACTCCTACGAGCAGTACTTC.

There are a few counts of this clone. Germline and junction disagree at one end, which may indicate a read error. V is TRBV7-7 and J is TRBJ2-7, with D possibly being TRBD2 (7 bases). The CDR3 totals 14 residues. Germline V CDR1 and CDR2: SSHAT, FNYEAQ (reference sequence). The CDR3 DNA sequence: TGTGCTAGCAGCCCCAATCGGGGGGCCGACGAGCAGTACTTC. It codes for CASSPNRGADEQYF.

V usage is TRBV5-1 and J usage is TRBJ2-4; D perhaps matches TRBD2 (5 bases). Germline loops: CDR1 SGHRS, CDR2 YFSETQ. Trimming removed 0 bases at V and 4 bases at J, with 11 bases between. The CDR3 has 15 residues. CDR3 amino acids: CASSLVASQKNIQYF. The CDR3 DNA follows: TGCGCCAGCAGCTTGGTGGCTAGCCAAAAAAACATTCAGTACTTC.

J is TRBJ1-5 and V is TRBV14; D is perhaps TRBD1 (5 bases). Germline CDR1 reads SGHDN; CDR2 reads FVKESK. Trimming stripped 2 bases from V and 5 bases from J, with 10 bases between. The CDR3 spans 14 residues. CDR3 nucleotide sequence: TGTGCCAGCAGCCAACAGGGTGGAGATCAGCCCCAGCATTTT. It codes for CASSQQGGDQPQHF.

J is TRBJ2-5 and V is TRBV7-9; D unclear. V shed 2 bases and J shed 4 bases, with 11 bases lying between them. Per germline, CDR1 SEHNR and CDR2 FQNEAQ (reference sequence). The CDR3 runs 14 residues. This CDR3 reads CASSLLWESETQYF. CDR3 DNA: TGTGCCAGCAGCTTATTGTGGGAATCAGAGACCCAGTACTTC. The full variable domain, with the rest looked up from reference TRBV7-9 and TRBJ2-5, is DTGVSQNPRHKITKRGQNVTFRCDPISEHNRLYWYRQTLGQGPEFLTYFQNEAQLEKSRLLSDRFSAERPKGSFSTLEIQRTEQGDSAMYLCASSLLWESETQYFGPGTRLLVL.

The genes are TRBV19 and TRBJ1-1; the D gene is possibly TRBD1 (5 bases). Germline V gives CDR1 LNHDA, CDR2 SQIVND (reference sequence). This CDR3 contains 14 residues. V lost 9 bases and J 1 base, leaving 15 bases between the germline ends. CDR3 coding DNA: TGTGCCAGCAAGTCAATTCAGGGGAACACTGAAGCTTTCTTT. It translates to CASKSIQGNTEAFF.

With regard to this clone: Distinct nucleotide sequences in the sample also encode this CDR3. The chain recombines TRBV7-2 with TRBJ2-7; D uncertain. Germline V gives CDR1 SGHTA, CDR2 FQGNSA. V shed 5 bases and J shed 0 bases, with 11 bases lying between them. The CDR3 is 14 amino acids. The CDR3 DNA reads TGTGCCAGCAGCCCAGAAGGAAGCTCCTACGAGCAGTACTTC. Translation gives CASSPEGSSYEQYF.

V gene TRBV5-1 combines with J gene TRBJ1-1; D call uncertain. V was cut by 0 bases and J by 2 bases, with 11 bases left in between. Germline CDR1 and CDR2: SGHRS and YFSETQ. The CDR3 is made up of 15 amino acids. CDR3 sequence (DNA): TGCGCCAGCAGCTTGGCCGTCGTCGGAAACACTGAAGCTTTCTTT. This sequence encodes CASSLAVVGNTEAFF.

The chain uses TRBV5-1 and TRBJ2-4, with TRBD1 matching 7 bases. The CDR3 sequence is 15 residues long. The trim removed 0 bases at V and 1 base at J, leaving 1 base unmatched. CDR1 and CDR2 from the germline V gene are SGHRS and YFSETQ. CDR3 nucleotide sequence: TGCGCCAGCAGCTTGGCACAGGGGGCCAAAAACATTCAGTACTTC. Translation gives CASSLAQGAKNIQYF.

The J gene is TRBJ1-3, the V gene TRBV7-2, with D hard to call. V lost 0 bases, J lost 4 bases, and 13 bases lay in between. Germline assignment: CDR1 SGHTA and CDR2 FQGNSA. This CDR3 spans 16 amino acids. The DNA of the CDR3 is TGTGCCAGCAGCTTAGCGCAGGCGGGATCGGGAAACACCATATATTTT. This encodes CASSLAQAGSGNTIYF.

This sequence joins TRBV7-3 and TRBJ2-5, with 12 bases lining up with TRBD1. The ends lost 5 bases at V and 5 bases at J; junction bases unmatched: 6. The germline V gene has CDR1 SGHTA and CDR2 FQGTGA. The CDR3 covers 15 residues. The chain's CDR3 is CASSPGTGGGETQYF. The CDR3, as DNA: TGTGCCAGCAGCCCCGGGACAGGGGGCGGTGAGACCCAGTACTTC.

The rearrangement links TRBV29-1 to TRBJ1-1, with D tentatively TRBD1 (5 bases). The V gene lost 4 bases and the J gene lost 5 bases, with 17 bases spanning the gap. CDR3 length equals 14 residues. The V gene's germline CDR1 is SQVTM and CDR2 ANQGSEA. CDR3 sequence (DNA): TGCAGCGTTGCTGGGGCTCCCCAGGTGACTGAAGCTTTCTTT. Amino acids: CSVAGAPQVTEAFF.

As to this clone: The sample contains more than one DNA sequence encoding this CDR3. The chain has TRBV7-9 and TRBJ2-3; 12 bases align to TRBD2. The CDR3 is 16 amino acids. V was pared by 4 bases and J by 1 base, with 3 bases of the junction left unmatched. Germline loops: CDR1 SEHNR, CDR2 FQNEAQ (reference sequence). The CDR3 is CASSSGLAGRTDTQYF. CDR3 bases: TGTGCCAGCAGCTCAGGACTAGCGGGACGCACAGATACGCAGTATTTT.

This clone appeared a few times. The V gene is TRBV2, the J gene TRBJ1-6; no firm D call. This CDR3 spans 12 amino acids. V lost 3 bases, J lost 12 bases, and 9 bases lay in between. Germline V gene data show CDR1 as SNHLY and CDR2 as FYNNEI. CDR3 sequence reads: CASSEGIEPLHF. Written as DNA, the CDR3 is TGTGCCAGCAGTGAGGGCATAGAACCCCTCCACTTT.

The chain couples TRBV5-1 to TRBJ2-7; 7 positions agree with TRBD2. The J segment lost 2 bases and the V segment lost 2 bases, leaving 7 bases of the junction unmatched. This CDR3 has 15 amino acids. CDR1 and CDR2 (germline): SGHRS, YFSETQ. The DNA for the CDR3 is TGCGCCAGCAGCTTTGGATACGCGGGGGCCTACGAGCAGTACTTC. This encodes CASSFGYAGAYEQYF.

This chain joins TRBV11-2 and TRBJ2-1; 8 bases map to TRBD1. Germline values: CDR1 SGHAT, CDR2 FQNNGV. Losses at the gene ends were 6 bases for V and 0 bases for J; bases not matched to a gene: 4. The CDR3 consists of 15 residues. CDR3 loop: CASRSDRGSYNEQFF. In DNA form, the CDR3 reads TGTGCCAGCAGGTCCGACAGGGGCTCCTACAATGAGCAGTTCTTC.

Points on this clone: Different DNA sequences within this sample yield the same CDR3. This chain joins TRBV19 and TRBJ2-1, with 10 positions matching TRBD2. Losses at the gene ends were 3 bases for V and 5 bases for J; bases not matched to a gene: 1. Germline CDR1 reads LNHDA; CDR2 reads SQIVND (reference sequence). This CDR3 is built from 14 residues. The CDR3 sequence is CASSITSGNNEQFF. CDR3 DNA sequence: TGTGCCAGTAGTATTACTAGCGGGAACAATGAGCAGTTCTTC.

V is TRBV19 and J is TRBJ2-5; TRBD2 matches at 9 bases. The CDR3 consists of 16 residues. CDR1 and CDR2 from the germline V gene are LNHDA and SQIVND (reference sequence). V gave up 5 bases and J gave up 4 bases; unmatched junction bases: 11. The CDR3 nucleotides are TGTGCCAGTAGTGGATTAGCGGGAGATGTAGGAGAGACCCAGTACTTC. Translating it yields CASSGLAGDVGETQYF.

Details on this clone: The germline gene is not matched at one end of the junction; a read error may be the cause. The chain links TRBV11-2 to TRBJ2-2; either TRBD1 or TRBD2 may supply D (5 bases each). Germline CDR1 SGHAT, CDR2 FQNNGV. CDR3 length equals 14 residues. CDR3 in DNA: TGTGCCAGCAGCCACGGGACCCAGACCGAGGAGCTGTTTTTT. As protein: CASSHGTQTEELFF.

This rearrangement joins TRBV28 to TRBJ2-1; D is unresolved. Germline values: CDR1 MDHEN, CDR2 SYDVKM. The CDR3 is 14 amino acids. Trimming shortened V by 5 bases and J by 7 bases, and 15 bases separated the two germline ends. The CDR3 loop is CASSQTGWGNEQFF. The CDR3 bases are TGTGCCAGCAGTCAAACCGGTTGGGGAAATGAGCAGTTCTTC.